These 9 T cell receptor beta chains originate from one sample sequenced in a study of post-analysis software for immune sequencing data. General study points: Roughly 5 TRBV segments (TRBV5-6, TRBV5-1 and TRBV20-1 among them) occurred more frequently in patients than in controls.

Unique molecular identifiers featured in each of the TCR beta cDNA libraries. In TCRdb, the PCR reads were re-called with MiXCR into one record per CDR3 protein. The data show fewer than 700,000 distinct CDR3 sequences, with roughly 45% seen just once and 1.5% to 2% held by the top ten. Their antigens are not known. The sample taken for sequencing was blood. These receptors came from a girl aged 10-17 years with multiple sclerosis.

In this sample, this clonotype turned up a few times. The CDR3 reads CASSLVDGSNEQFF. The DNA for the CDR3 is TGCGCCAGCAGCTTGGTGGACGGTTCCAATGAGCAGTTCTTC. This sequence joins TRBV5-1 and TRBJ2-1; D is unclear. CDR1 SGHRS and CDR2 YFSETQ come from the germline V gene. CDR3 length: 14 residues. The V gene lost 0 bases and the J gene lost 6 bases, with 10 bases spanning the gap.

The rearrangement joins TRBV7-2 to TRBJ2-5; 10 bases align to TRBD2. Germline CDR1 and CDR2: SGHTA and FQGNSA. J gave up 8 bases and V 4 bases, and 19 bases lay outside the gene matches. The CDR3 is 18 residues long. CDR3 sequence: CASSSSSGLALPRETQYF. The CDR3 bases are TGTGCCAGCAGCTCCTCCTCGGGACTAGCGCTTCCAAGAGAAACCCAGTACTTC.

V gene TRBV5-1 combines with J gene TRBJ1-2; D is possibly TRBD1 (5 bases). This CDR3 comprises 17 residues. The V gene lost 3 bases and the J gene lost 3 bases, with 21 bases spanning the gap. CDR1 is SGHRS, CDR2 YFSETQ, per germline. The CDR3 protein is CASSSEPFQGGYYGYTF. The CDR3 nucleotides are TGCGCCAGCAGCTCCGAACCCTTCCAGGGAGGGTACTATGGCTACACCTTC.

The chain recombines TRBV5-1 with TRBJ1-1; no firm D call. Germline-derived CDR1 and CDR2 are SGHRS and YFSETQ. Between the trimmed V and J ends, which lost 3 bases and 4 bases, there was a span of 13 bases. The CDR3 extends over 14 amino acids. This CDR3 reads CASSWGVTSTEAFF. The CDR3 DNA is TGCGCCAGCAGCTGGGGAGTTACGAGCACTGAAGCTTTCTTT.

This chain links TRBV5-1 with TRBJ2-7, with 8 bases identical to TRBD1. CDR3 size: 15 residues. Germline V CDR1 and CDR2: SGHRS, YFSETQ. The J segment lost 3 bases and the V segment lost 2 bases, leaving 7 bases of the junction unmatched. The CDR3 DNA sequence: TGCGCCAGCAGCTTTAGTCCGGGACAGGACTACGAGCAGTACTTC. Its translation: CASSFSPGQDYEQYF.

This clonotype was seen a handful of times. The chain uses TRBV20-1 and TRBJ1-2, with D possibly matching TRBD1 (5 bases). The length of the CDR3 is 12 residues. The V end was cut by 6 bases, the J end by 4 bases, with 12 bases between. The germline CDR1 and CDR2 sequences are DFQATT and SNEGSKA (reference sequence). Written as DNA, the CDR3 is TGCAGTGCGATAGGGACTCCCTATGGCTACACCTTC. Translated: CSAIGTPYGYTF.

The chain has TRBV2 and TRBJ2-7; perhaps D is TRBD1 or TRBD2 (5 bases each). The CDR3 runs to 15 residues. Germline-derived CDR1 and CDR2 are SNHLY and FYNNEI. V dropped 6 bases and J dropped 3 bases, with 18 bases sitting between them. This CDR3 reads CASSRDLVSSYEQYF. In nucleotides, the CDR3 is TGTGCCAGCAGCCGGGACCTGGTGAGCAGCTACGAGCAGTACTTC.

The sample holds a few counts of this clonotype. This chain links TRBV20-1 with TRBJ1-1; D uncertain. The CDR3 length is 12 residues. V dropped 3 bases and J dropped 4 bases, with 9 bases sitting between them. The germline V gene encodes CDR1 DFQATT and CDR2 SNEGSKA (reference sequence). The CDR3 nucleotides are TGCAGTGCTAGCGGTCGGGGCACTGAAGCTTTCTTT. Translated: CSASGRGTEAFF.

As DNA, the CDR3 is TGTGCCAGCAGCCAGGGGAGCGGGAGGTTGGACGAGCAGTACTTC. Protein product: CASSQGSGRLDEQYF. The rearrangement joins TRBV9 to TRBJ2-7, with 9 nucleotides matching TRBD2. From germline, CDR1 is SGDLS and CDR2 YYNGEE. V lost 4 bases and J lost 5; bases outside the gene matches: 10. The CDR3 is 15 amino acids.